These 7 T cell receptor beta chains originate from one sample sequenced in a study of identical twins. TCRdb re-called the 5' RACE reads with MiXCR, one entry per CDR3 protein. The sample shows approximately 500,000 distinct CDR3 sequences, 24% of them seen only once. Separately, the same data were catalogued under a study of T cells expressing NK-cell markers.

Specimen: CD4+ T cells sorted from blood. The receptors originated from a woman between 18 and 29 years old in good health.

This clonotype was seen ten or more times. This chain links TRBV2 with TRBJ2-7; the D is unclear. This CDR3 is 14 amino acids long. Per the germline V gene, CDR1 is SNHLY and CDR2 is FYNNEI. Trimming pared 6 bases from V and 5 bases from J, leaving 17 bases between. The CDR3 sequence is CASRPLPAADEQYF. The CDR3 region has the DNA TGTGCCAGCAGACCCCTCCCGGCCGCGGACGAGCAGTACTTC. Complete variable domain (other parts from reference TRBV2 and TRBJ2-7): EPEVTQTPSHQVTQMGQEVILRCVPISNHLYFYWYRQILGQKVEFLVSFYNNEISEKSEIFDDQFSVERPDGSNFTLKIRSTKLEDSAMYFCASRPLPAADEQYFGPGTRLTVT.

The rearrangement uses TRBV7-9 and TRBJ1-1; possible D gene TRBD1, 5 bases. The V and J ends lost 1 base and 11 bases respectively, with 11 bases between them. Germline V gives CDR1 SEHNR, CDR2 FQNEAQ (reference sequence). CDR3 length: 12 residues. The CDR3 region is CASSLGSGRAFF. CDR3 DNA sequence: TGTGCCAGCAGCTTAGGATCAGGGCGGGCTTTCTTT. The variable domain in full, with the rest retrieved from reference TRBV7-9 and TRBJ1-1, is DTGVSQNPRHKITKRGQNVTFRCDPISEHNRLYWYRQTLGQGPEFLTYFQNEAQLEKSRLLSDRFSAERPKGSFSTLEIQRTEQGDSAMYLCASSLGSGRAFFGQGTRLTVV.

This clonotype was seen a few times. The chain carries TRBV14 and TRBJ2-7, with 8 bases that match TRBD2. Germline V lookup: CDR1 SGHDN, CDR2 FVKESK. V was clipped by 5 bases and J by 0 bases; unmatched bases: 9. CDR3 length: 16 amino acids. The DNA of the CDR3 is TGTGCCAGCAGCTTCCTTAGCGGGGCAATCTCCTACGAGCAGTACTTC. It is translated as CASSFLSGAISYEQYF.

This clonotype came up once. The V call is TRBV20-1, the J call TRBJ2-7, with TRBD1 identical over 7 bases. CDR1 is DFQATT and CDR2 is SNEGSKA in the germline V gene (reference sequence). J was trimmed by 0 bases and V by 5 bases; bases with no gene match: 7. The CDR3 loop spans 14 amino acids. The CDR3 here is CSAGRQGSSYEQYF. CDR3 coding DNA: TGCAGTGCTGGAAGACAGGGCAGCTCCTACGAGCAGTACTTC.

The chain joins TRBV7-9 to TRBJ2-2, with D perhaps TRBD2 (5 bases). The length of the CDR3 is 13 residues. Trimming removed 4 bases from V and 6 bases from J, with 9 bases in between. CDR1 and CDR2 from the germline V gene are SEHNR and FQNEAQ (reference sequence). The CDR3 is CASSYEGSGELFF. The CDR3, as DNA: TGTGCCAGCAGCTACGAGGGCTCCGGGGAGCTGTTTTTT. Supplemented by reference TRBV7-9 and TRBJ2-2, the full variable domain reads DTGVSQNPRHKITKRGQNVTFRCDPISEHNRLYWYRQTLGQGPEFLTYFQNEAQLEKSRLLSDRFSAERPKGSFSTLEIQRTEQGDSAMYLCASSYEGSGELFFGEGSRLTVL.

This clonotype has a handful of counts. The chain recombines TRBV27 with TRBJ2-7, with 11 bases identical to TRBD2. In germline, CDR1 is MNHEY, CDR2 SMNVEV (reference sequence). CDR3 size: 15 residues. V shed 5 bases, J shed 5 bases, and the junction held 8 bases outside the gene matches. The CDR3 region has the DNA TGTGCCAGCAGTCCGCCACTAGCGGGAGCTGACGAGCAGTACTTC. It is translated as CASSPPLAGADEQYF.

As concerns this clonotype: An end of the junction differs from the germline gene, which may be a read error. The chain has TRBV9 and TRBJ2-5, with TRBD1 identical over 9 bases. The CDR3 runs 14 residues. Germline V gives CDR1 SGDLS, CDR2 YYNGEE. The CDR3 is CASSEGQGRETHYF. As DNA, the CDR3 is TGTGCCAGCAGCGAGGGACAGGGACGGGAGACCCATTACTTC.